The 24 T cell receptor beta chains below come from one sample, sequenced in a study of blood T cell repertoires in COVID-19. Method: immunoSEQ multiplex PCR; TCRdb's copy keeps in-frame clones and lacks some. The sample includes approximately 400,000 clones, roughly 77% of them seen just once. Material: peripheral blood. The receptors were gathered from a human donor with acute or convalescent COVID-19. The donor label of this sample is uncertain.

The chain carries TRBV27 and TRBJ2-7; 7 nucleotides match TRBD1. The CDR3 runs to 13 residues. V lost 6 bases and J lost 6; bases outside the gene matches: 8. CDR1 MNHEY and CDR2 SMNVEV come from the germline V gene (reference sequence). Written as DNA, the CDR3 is TGTGCCAGCAGAATGACGAGACAGGGCGAGCAGTACTTC. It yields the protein CASRMTRQGEQYF.

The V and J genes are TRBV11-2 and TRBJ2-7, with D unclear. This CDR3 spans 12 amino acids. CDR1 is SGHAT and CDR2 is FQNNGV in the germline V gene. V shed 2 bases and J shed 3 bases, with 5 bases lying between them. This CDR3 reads CASSLYNYEQYF. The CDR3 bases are TGTGCCAGCAGCTTATATAACTACGAGCAGTACTTC.

CDR3 sequence: CAWSVVRAPLHF. CDR3 coding DNA: TGTGCCTGGAGTGTGGTTCGGGCACCCCTCCACTTT. V gene TRBV30 combines with J gene TRBJ1-6; the D is unclear. The ends were cut back, 0 bases at V and 11 bases at J, with 8 bases in the middle. The CDR3 contains 12 residues. Germline V gives CDR1 GTSNPN, CDR2 SVGIG (reference sequence).

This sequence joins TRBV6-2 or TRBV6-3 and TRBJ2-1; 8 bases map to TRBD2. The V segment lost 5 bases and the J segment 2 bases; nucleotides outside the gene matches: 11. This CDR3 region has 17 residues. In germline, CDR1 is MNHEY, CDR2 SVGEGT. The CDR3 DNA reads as TGTGCCAGCAGTGGGTCCCCTGGGCGGGGGGCCTACAATGAGCAGTTCTTC. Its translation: CASSGSPGRGAYNEQFF.

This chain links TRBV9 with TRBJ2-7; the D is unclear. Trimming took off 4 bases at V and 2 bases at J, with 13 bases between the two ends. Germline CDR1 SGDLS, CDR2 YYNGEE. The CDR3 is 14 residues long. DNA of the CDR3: TGTGCCAGCAGCCCCCCGAAGCCCCCCTACGAGCAGTACTTC. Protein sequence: CASSPPKPPYEQYF.

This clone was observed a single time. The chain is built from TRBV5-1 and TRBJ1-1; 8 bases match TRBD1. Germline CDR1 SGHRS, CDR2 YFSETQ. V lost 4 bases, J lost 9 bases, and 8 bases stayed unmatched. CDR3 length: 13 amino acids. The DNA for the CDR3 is TGCGCCAGCAGCGAGATACAGGGGGTCAAAGCTTTCTTT. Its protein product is CASSEIQGVKAFF.

In DNA, the CDR3 is TGTGCCAGCAGCTCGGGAGTAGTAAACACCATATATTTT. It encodes CASSSGVVNTIYF. V usage is TRBV5-6 and J usage is TRBJ1-3; no reliable D call. Deletions cut 3 bases from V and 6 bases from J, with 10 bases between. CDR1 is SGHDT and CDR2 is YYEEEE in the germline V gene. The CDR3 runs 13 residues.

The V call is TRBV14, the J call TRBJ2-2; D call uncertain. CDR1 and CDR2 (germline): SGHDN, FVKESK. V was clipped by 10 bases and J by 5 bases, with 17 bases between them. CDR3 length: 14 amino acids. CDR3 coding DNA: TGTGCCACCCACCCTACCCAATATACCGGGGAGCTGTTTTTT. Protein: CATHPTQYTGELFF.

CDR3 protein: CASSPILGAGQPQHF. The CDR3 DNA reads TGTGCCAGCAGTCCCATACTTGGGGCAGGACAGCCCCAGCATTTT. This chain links TRBV6-5 with TRBJ1-5, with D perhaps TRBD1 (5 bases). Deletions cut 5 bases from V and 7 bases from J, with 18 bases between. CDR3 length: 15 residues. CDR1 and CDR2 from the germline V gene are MNHEY and SVGAGI.

The CDR3 spells CASGGGEGLDEQYF. The CDR3 nucleotides are TGTGCCAGCGGCGGCGGGGAGGGGTTGGACGAGCAGTACTTC. The chain couples TRBV2 to TRBJ2-7; 7 bases fit TRBD2. Germline assignment: CDR1 SNHLY and CDR2 FYNNEI. The CDR3 loop spans 14 amino acids. Unmatched junction bases numbered 12, after V lost 8 bases and J lost 5 bases.

DNA for the CDR3: TGTGCCAGCAGTGGGCCGGTGGAGCGGGGACTGGAAGATACGCAGTATTTT. Amino acid sequence: CASSGPVERGLEDTQYF. The chain employs TRBV2 and TRBJ2-3, with 7 positions matching TRBD2. Trimming cost V 4 bases and J 5 bases; bases outside gene matches: 15. The CDR3 extends over 17 amino acids. From germline, CDR1 is SNHLY and CDR2 FYNNEI.

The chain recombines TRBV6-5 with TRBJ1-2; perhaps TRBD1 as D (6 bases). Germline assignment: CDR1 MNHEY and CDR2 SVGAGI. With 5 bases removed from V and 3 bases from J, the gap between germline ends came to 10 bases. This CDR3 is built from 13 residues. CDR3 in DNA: TGTGCCAGCAGTAATCGACAGGACTATGGCTACACCTTC. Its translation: CASSNRQDYGYTF.

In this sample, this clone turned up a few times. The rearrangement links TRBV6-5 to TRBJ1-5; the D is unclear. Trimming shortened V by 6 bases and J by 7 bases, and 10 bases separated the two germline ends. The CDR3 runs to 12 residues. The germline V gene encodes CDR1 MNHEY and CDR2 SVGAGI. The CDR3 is CASRLGVQPQHF. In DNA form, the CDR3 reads TGTGCCAGCAGGCTCGGGGTGCAGCCCCAGCATTTT.

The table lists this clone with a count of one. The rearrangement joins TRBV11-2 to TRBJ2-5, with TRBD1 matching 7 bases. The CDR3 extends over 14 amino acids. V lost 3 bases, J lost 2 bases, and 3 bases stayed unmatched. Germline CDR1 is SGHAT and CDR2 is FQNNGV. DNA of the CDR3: TGTGCCAGCAGCTTGGGACAGTTACAAGAGACCCAGTACTTC. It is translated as CASSLGQLQETQYF.

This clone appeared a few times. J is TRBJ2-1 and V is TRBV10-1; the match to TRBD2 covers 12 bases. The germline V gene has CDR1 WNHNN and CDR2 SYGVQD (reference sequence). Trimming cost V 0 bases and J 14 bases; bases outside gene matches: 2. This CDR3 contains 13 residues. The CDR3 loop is CASSESLAGGEFF. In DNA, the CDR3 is TGCGCCAGCAGTGAGTCACTAGCGGGGGGTGAGTTCTTC.

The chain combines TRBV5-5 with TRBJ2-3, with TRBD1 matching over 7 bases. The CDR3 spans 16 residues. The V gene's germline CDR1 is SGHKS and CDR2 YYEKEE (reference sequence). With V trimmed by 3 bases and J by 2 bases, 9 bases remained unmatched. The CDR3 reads CASSSLTGFATDTQYF. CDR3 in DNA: TGTGCCAGCAGCTCCCTGACAGGGTTTGCCACAGATACGCAGTATTTT.

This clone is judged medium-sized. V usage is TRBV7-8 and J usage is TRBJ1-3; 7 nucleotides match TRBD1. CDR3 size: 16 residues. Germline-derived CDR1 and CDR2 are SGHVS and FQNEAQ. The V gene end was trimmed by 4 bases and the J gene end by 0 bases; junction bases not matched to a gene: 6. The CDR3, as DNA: TGTGCCAGCAGCTCTACAGGGGTATTCTCTGGAAACACCATATATTTT. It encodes CASSSTGVFSGNTIYF.

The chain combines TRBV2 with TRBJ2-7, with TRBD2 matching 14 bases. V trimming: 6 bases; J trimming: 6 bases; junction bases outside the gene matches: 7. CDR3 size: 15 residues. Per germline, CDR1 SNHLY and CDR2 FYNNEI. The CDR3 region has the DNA TGTGCCAGCAGGAAAGGGACTAGCGGGAGCTCCGAGCAGTACTTC. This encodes CASRKGTSGSSEQYF.

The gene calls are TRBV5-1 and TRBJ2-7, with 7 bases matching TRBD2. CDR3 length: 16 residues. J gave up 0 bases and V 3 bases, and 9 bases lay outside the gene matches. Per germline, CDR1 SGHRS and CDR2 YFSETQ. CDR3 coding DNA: TGCGCCAGCAGCTCCAAACCTAGCGGAAGCTCCTACGAGCAGTACTTC. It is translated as CASSSKPSGSSYEQYF.

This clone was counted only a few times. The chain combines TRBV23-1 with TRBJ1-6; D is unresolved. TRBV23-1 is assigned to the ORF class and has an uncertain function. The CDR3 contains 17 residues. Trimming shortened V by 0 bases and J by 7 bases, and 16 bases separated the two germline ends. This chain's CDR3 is CASSQSRAGDWNSPLHF. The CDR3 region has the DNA TGCGCCAGCAGTCAATCGCGTGCCGGAGATTGGAATTCACCCCTCCACTTT.

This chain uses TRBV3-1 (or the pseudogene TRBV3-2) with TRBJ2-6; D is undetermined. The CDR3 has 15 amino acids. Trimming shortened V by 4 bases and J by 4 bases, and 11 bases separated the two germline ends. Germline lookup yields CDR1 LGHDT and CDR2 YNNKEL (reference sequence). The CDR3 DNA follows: TGTGCCAGCAGCCTACCGCGGTCCGGGGCCAACGTCCTGACTTTC. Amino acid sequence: CASSLPRSGANVLTF.

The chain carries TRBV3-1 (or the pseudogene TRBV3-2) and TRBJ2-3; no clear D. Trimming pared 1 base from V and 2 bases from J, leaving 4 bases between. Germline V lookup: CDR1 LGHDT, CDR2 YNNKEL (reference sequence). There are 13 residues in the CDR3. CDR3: CASSQGVTDTQYF. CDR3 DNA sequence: TGTGCCAGCAGCCAAGGAGTCACAGATACGCAGTATTTT.

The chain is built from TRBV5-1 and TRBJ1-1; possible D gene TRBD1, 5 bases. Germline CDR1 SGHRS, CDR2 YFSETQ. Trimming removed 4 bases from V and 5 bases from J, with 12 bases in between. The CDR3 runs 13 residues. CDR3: CASSRGGRTEAFF. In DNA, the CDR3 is TGCGCCAGCAGCCGCGGGGGGAGAACTGAAGCTTTCTTT.

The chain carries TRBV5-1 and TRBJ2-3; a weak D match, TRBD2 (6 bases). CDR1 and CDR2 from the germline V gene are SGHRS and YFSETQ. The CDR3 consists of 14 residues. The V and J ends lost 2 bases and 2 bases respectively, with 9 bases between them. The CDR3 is CASSLGDSTDTQYF. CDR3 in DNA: TGCGCCAGCAGCTTAGGGGACTCCACAGATACGCAGTATTTT.